Shown below are 30 T cell receptor beta chains from a single sample sequenced in a study of tumor and adjacent non-tumor tissue in lung cancer. The template was RNA from unsorted bulk tissue. The normal lung tissue was taken more than 3 cm from the tumor edge. The library came from three nested PCR rounds adapted from ARM-PCR protocols. TCRdb redid the calling of the multiplex PCR reads with MiXCR, one entry per CDR3 protein. This table has approximately 90,000 distinct CDR3 sequences, around three quarters appearing once. The sequenced sample consisted of distant non-tumor lung tissue. These receptors came from a woman in her forties or fifties with non-small cell lung cancer.

Turning to this clonotype: A read error may produce the germline difference seen at one junction end. The chain has TRBV11-2 and TRBJ2-3; D might be TRBD1 (6 bases). CDR1 and CDR2 from the germline V gene are SGHAT and FQNNGV. The CDR3 extends over 13 amino acids. Here the CDR3 DNA reads TGTGCCAGCGGCTTAGATCGGACAGATACACAGTATTTT. This codes for CASGLDRTDTQYF. Full variable domain (rest looked up from reference TRBV11-2 and TRBJ2-3): EAGVAQSPRYKIIEKRQSVAFWCNPISGHATLYWYQQILGQGPKLLIQFQNNGVVDDSQLPKDRFSAERLKGVDSTLKIQPAKLEDSAVYLCASGLDRTDTQYFGPGTRLTVL.

Details on this clonotype: The junction does not match germline at one end; this may be a read error. The genes are TRBV6-5 and TRBJ1-4; D unresolved. This CDR3 is built from 15 residues. CDR1 and CDR2 from the germline V gene are MNHEY and SVGAGI. As DNA, the CDR3 is TGTACCAGCAGACTAAACTGGCAGGCGCCTGAAAAACTGTTTTTT. Translated: CTSRLNWQAPEKLFF.

Comments on this clonotype: The CDR3 end shows no conserved phenylalanine or tryptophan, and so a read error is likely. This chain joins TRBV20-1 and TRBJ2-7; the D call may be TRBD1 or TRBD2 (5 bases each). The CDR3 covers 11 residues. Germline CDR1 is DFQATT and CDR2 is SNEGSKA (reference sequence). The germline V and J ends were trimmed by 7 bases and 6 bases, with 13 bases remaining between them. In DNA, the CDR3 is TGCAGTGTCCGGTGGGGGTCCGAGCAGTACTTA. Protein sequence: CSVRWGSEQYL.

This chain uses TRBV29-1 with TRBJ2-3; the match to TRBD2 covers 10 bases. CDR3 size: 16 residues. V gave up 2 bases and J gave up 5 bases; unmatched junction bases: 10. Germline lookup yields CDR1 SQVTM and CDR2 ANQGSEA. This CDR3 is CSVENRLAGNIDTQYF. CDR3 nucleotide sequence: TGCAGCGTTGAAAATAGACTAGCGGGTAATATAGATACGCAGTATTTT.

With regard to this clonotype: One end of the junction does not line up with germline, which may come from a read error. The chain joins TRBV12-3 or TRBV12-4 to TRBJ2-1; TRBD2 is a possible D gene (5 bases). CDR3 length: 13 amino acids. In DNA, the CDR3 is TGTGCCAGCAGTTTGGGAGTGGGAGATGAGCACTTCTTC. Its translation is CASSLGVGDEHFF.

A note on this clonotype: The junction departs from the called germline gene at one end, perhaps through a read error. The genes are TRBV6-1 and TRBJ2-2; either TRBD1 or TRBD2 may fit D (5 bases each). The CDR3 has 15 amino acids. The germline gives CDR1 MNHNS, CDR2 SASEGT. CDR3 residues: CASSDQDTNTGELFF. DNA for the CDR3: TGTGCCAGCAGTGATCAGGACACAAACACCGGGGAACTGTTTTTT.

With regard to this clonotype: The germline gene is not matched at one end of the junction; a read error may be the cause. V gene TRBV6-1 combines with J gene TRBJ1-1; tentatively, D is TRBD1 (5 bases). The CDR3 length is 18 residues. Germline V gene data show CDR1 as MNHNS and CDR2 as SASEGT. CDR3 amino acids: CASSEFGQGSIDNSEAFF. CDR3 DNA sequence: TGTGCCAGCAGTGAATTTGGTCAGGGCTCCATTGATAACAGTGAAGCTTTCTTT.

Comment on this clonotype: This may be a read error: a much more frequent sequence differs by one nucleotide. The chain has TRBV20-1 and TRBJ1-2; D gene uncertain. Germline V gene sequence: CDR1 DFQATT, CDR2 SNEGSKA (reference sequence). The CDR3 runs 14 residues. V gave up 3 bases and J gave up 1 base, with 12 bases separating them. In DNA form, the CDR3 reads TGCAGTGCTAGTGATCCAGTCCTTAACTATGGCTACACCTTC. Its protein is CSASDPVLNYGYTF.

In regard to this clonotype: Compared with germline, one end of the junction differs, possibly owing to a read error. This chain links TRBV24-1 with TRBJ2-2; 8 bases are shared with TRBD1. This CDR3 comprises 15 residues. Germline-derived CDR1 and CDR2 are KGHDR and SFDVKD. The CDR3 DNA follows: TGTGCCACCAGTGAGGGACAGGAATACACCAGGGAGCTGTTTTTT. Its protein product is CATSEGQEYTRELFF.

The chain carries TRBV6-5 and TRBJ2-7, with D possibly being TRBD1 (6 bases). The V gene lost 8 bases and the J gene lost 6 bases, with 17 bases spanning the gap. Germline V gene data show CDR1 as MNHEY and CDR2 as SVGAGI. The CDR3 extends over 13 amino acids. Written as DNA, the CDR3 is TGTGCCAGCGGTCTCCGACAGGACTTCGAGCAGTACTTC. Translated: CASGLRQDFEQYF.

This clonotype showed up many times. V is TRBV5-5 and J is TRBJ1-1; D is unresolved. Trimming left V 4 bases short and J 5 bases short, with 15 bases between. The germline V gene encodes CDR1 SGHKS and CDR2 YYEKEE (reference sequence). The CDR3 length is 14 residues. The CDR3 region is CASSPAREGTEAFF. The CDR3 DNA reads TGTGCCAGCAGCCCTGCTCGGGAGGGAACTGAAGCTTTCTTT.

This clonotype showed up just a few times. The CDR3 DNA reads TGTGCCAGCAGCTGGGATCTGCCCGGACAGTTCTTC. It translates to CASSWDLPGQFF. The chain has TRBV7-9 and TRBJ2-1; unclear D gene. The CDR3 is made up of 12 amino acids. V lost 4 bases and J 13 bases, leaving 14 bases between the germline ends. The germline V gene has CDR1 SEHNR and CDR2 FQNEAQ (reference sequence).

As to this clonotype: At one of its ends the junction is not consistent with the germline gene, which may arise from a read error. The chain combines TRBV6-1 with TRBJ1-5, with a weak D call TRBD1 (6 bases). Germline V gene sequence: CDR1 MNHNS, CDR2 SASEGT. The CDR3 loop spans 16 amino acids. Here the CDR3 DNA reads TGTGCCAGCAGTTACTGGGACATGGCTAGCAATCAGCTCCAGCATTTT. This gives the protein CASSYWDMASNQLQHF.

A remark on this clonotype: One end of the junction does not line up with germline, which may come from a read error. V and J are TRBV12-3 or TRBV12-4 and TRBJ2-7, with 9 bases aligning to TRBD1. This CDR3 spans 12 amino acids. The CDR3 protein is CVSSTGGSEQYF. Written as DNA, the CDR3 is TGTGTCAGCAGCACAGGGGGCAGCGAACAGTACTTC.

On this clonotype: Germline is not matched at one junction end, which may reflect a read error. The chain combines TRBV11-2 with TRBJ2-1, with 12 bases matching TRBD2. CDR1 and CDR2 from the germline V gene are SGHAT and FQNNGV. This CDR3 is 15 amino acids long. CDR3 DNA sequence: TGTGCCGGCAGCTTAGAGGCTAGCGGGAGGGCTGAGCGGTTCTTC. Translating it yields CAGSLEASGRAERFF.

Turning to this clonotype: Compared with germline, one end of the junction differs, possibly owing to a read error. The chain joins TRBV11-2 to TRBJ2-1; the D is unclear. In germline, CDR1 is SGHAT, CDR2 FQNNGV. The CDR3 extends over 14 amino acids. In DNA, the CDR3 is TGTGCCAGCAGTTTAGAAGTGGCCAATAATGAGCAGTTCTTC. Its protein is CASSLEVANNEQFF.

In the case of this clonotype: A read error is possible here, since a much larger clone lies one base away. CDR3 DNA sequence: TGCAGTGCTAGAGATAGTTCCATCTCTGTTTACGAGCAGTACTTC. Its protein product is CSARDSSISVYEQYF. The rearrangement joins TRBV20-1 to TRBJ2-7; no clear D. Trimming took 0 bases from V and 4 from J, leaving 16 bases between them. The CDR3 runs to 15 residues. CDR1 is DFQATT and CDR2 is SNEGSKA in the germline V gene (reference sequence).

In the case of this clonotype: The junction differs from germline at one of its ends, possibly a read error. V gene TRBV11-2 combines with J gene TRBJ2-3, with D possibly matching TRBD1 (6 bases). CDR1 is SGHAT, CDR2 FQNNGV, per germline. The CDR3 covers 15 residues. The CDR3 region has the DNA TGTACCAGCAGCTTAGGACCCTCAGGGGACCATACGCAATATTTT. Translation: CTSSLGPSGDHTQYF. Based on the CDR3 plus reference TRBV11-2 and TRBJ2-3, the full variable domain is EAGVAQSPRYKIIEKRQSVAFWCNPISGHATLYWYQQILGQGPKLLIQFQNNGVVDDSQLPKDRFSAERLKGVDSTLKIQPAKLEDSAVYLCTSSLGPSGDHTQYFGPGTRLTVL.

The chain recombines TRBV5-1 with TRBJ2-6, with 10 bases aligning to TRBD2. Germline V gene data show CDR1 as SGHRS and CDR2 as YFSETQ. V shed 3 bases and J 2 bases; nucleotides not matched to a gene: 2. There are 16 residues in the CDR3. This CDR3 reads CASSSTSGTGANVLTF. The CDR3 DNA reads TGCGCCAGCAGCTCCACTAGCGGGACTGGGGCCAACGTCCTGACTTTC.

Concerning this clonotype: The CDR3 ends on some other residue instead of the conserved phenylalanine or tryptophan, so this is likely a read error. It is unclear where the CDR3 begins or ends on the DNA, so no DNA is shown, and the CDR3 is as TCRdb lists it. The rearrangement links TRBV29-1 to TRBJ1-1. Germline lookup yields CDR1 SQVTM and CDR2 ANQGSEA. Inclusive of both ends, the CDR3 amounts to 13 amino acids. The CDR3 reads CSVAHGDYTETFY.

The chain carries TRBV11-2 and TRBJ2-1, with TRBD2 matching 12 bases. V shed 9 bases, J shed 8 bases, and the junction held 11 bases outside the gene matches. The germline gives CDR1 SGHAT, CDR2 FQNNGV. This CDR3 is built from 15 residues. The CDR3 is CASRLSSGREYEQFF. DNA of the CDR3: TGTGCCAGTAGATTATCTAGCGGGAGGGAATATGAGCAGTTCTTC. The whole variable domain, remainder taken from reference TRBV11-2 and TRBJ2-1, is EAGVAQSPRYKIIEKRQSVAFWCNPISGHATLYWYQQILGQGPKLLIQFQNNGVVDDSQLPKDRFSAERLKGVDSTLKIQPAKLEDSAVYLCASRLSSGREYEQFFGPGTRLTVL.

The rearrangement joins TRBV11-2 to TRBJ2-1; 10 bases map to TRBD2. The CDR3 consists of 19 residues. The V and J ends lost 10 bases and 7 bases, in that order; junction bases with no gene match: 25. CDR1 is SGHAT, CDR2 FQNNGV, per germline. In DNA form, the CDR3 reads TGTGCCAACAGTTTTGATTATCTAGCGGGAGCTCCCAGGTGGAATGAGCAGTTCTTC. Protein sequence: CANSFDYLAGAPRWNEQFF. Full variable domain (remainder filled in from reference TRBV11-2 and TRBJ2-1): EAGVAQSPRYKIIEKRQSVAFWCNPISGHATLYWYQQILGQGPKLLIQFQNNGVVDDSQLPKDRFSAERLKGVDSTLKIQPAKLEDSAVYLCANSFDYLAGAPRWNEQFFGPGTRLTVL.

This clonotype was seen repeatedly, ten times or more. The chain is built from TRBV29-1 and TRBJ2-3; D gene uncertain. Trimming left V 7 bases short and J 6 bases short, with 11 bases between. The CDR3 extends over 11 amino acids. Germline assignment: CDR1 SQVTM and CDR2 ANQGSEA. The CDR3 loop is CSAKQSDTQYF. CDR3 bases: TGCAGCGCTAAGCAAAGCGATACGCAGTATTTT.

With regard to this clonotype: Possible read error: a much larger clone is one base away. A read error is likely, as this CDR3 ends without the conserved phenylalanine or tryptophan. The V gene is TRBV12-3 or TRBV12-4, the J gene TRBJ2-5, with D uncertain. The length of the CDR3 is 11 residues. V gave up 10 bases and J gave up 3 bases, with 9 bases separating them. CDR3 loop: CANRRKETQYL. DNA for the CDR3: TGTGCCAACAGAAGGAAAGAGACCCAGTACTTA.

The rearrangement joins TRBV29-1 to TRBJ1-1; D may be TRBD1 (5 bases). The V end was cut by 6 bases, the J end by 7 bases, with 12 bases between. CDR1 SQVTM and CDR2 ANQGSEA come from the germline V gene. The CDR3 loop spans 11 amino acids. CDR3 loop: CSVAGVDEAFF. In nucleotides, the CDR3 is TGCAGCGTCGCGGGGGTCGATGAAGCTTTCTTT. Using reference TRBV29-1 and TRBJ1-1 for the parts outside the CDR3, the full variable domain is SAVISQKPSRDICQRGTSLTIQCQVDSQVTMMFWYRQQPGQSLTLIATANQGSEATYESGFVIDKFPISRPNLTFSTLTVSNMSPEDSSIYLCSVAGVDEAFFGQGTRLTVV.

As for this clonotype: In this CDR3 the conserved last residue, phenylalanine or tryptophan, is missing, so a read error is likely. The DNA is omitted, as the CDR3 cannot be located on it reliably, and the CDR3 follows TCRdb's listing. The chain carries TRBV6-1 and TRBJ1-4. The CDR3 is 14 amino acids in total, end residues counted. Germline loops: CDR1 MNHNS, CDR2 SASEGT. The CDR3 here is CASSSSAGGEKLFS.

As to this clonotype: The junction departs from germline at one end; a sequencing error may be responsible. This chain links TRBV6-1 with TRBJ2-7; D remains ambiguous. CDR1 is MNHNS, CDR2 SASEGT, per germline. CDR3 size: 15 residues. The CDR3 is CASSSTWTAVYEEYF. CDR3 DNA sequence: TGTGCCAGCAGTTCAACTTGGACCGCAGTCTACGAGGAGTACTTC.

This clonotype ranks as medium-sized. This sequence joins TRBV29-1 and TRBJ2-5, with 7 bases lining up with TRBD1. The CDR3 has 14 amino acids. V shed 4 bases, J shed 1 base, and the junction held 6 bases outside the gene matches. CDR1 is SQVTM and CDR2 is ANQGSEA in the germline V gene. The CDR3 loop is CSVVGDSSQETQYF. DNA of the CDR3: TGCAGCGTTGTAGGGGACAGTTCCCAAGAGACCCAGTACTTC.

This clonotype appeared a single time. One end of the junction does not line up with germline, which may come from a read error. The rearrangement joins TRBV6-6 to TRBJ2-3; D gene ambiguous. The CDR3 contains 14 residues. Germline CDR1 MNHNY, CDR2 SVGAGI (reference sequence). The CDR3 here is CASTEGSTSDTQYF. The DNA of the CDR3 is TGTGCCAGCACCGAAGGCAGTACCTCAGATACCCAGTATTTC.

This clonotype appeared a single time. The junction differs from germline at one of its ends, possibly a read error. V gene TRBV6-1 combines with J gene TRBJ1-2; 8 positions agree with TRBD1. The CDR3 length is 14 residues. CDR1 and CDR2 (germline): MNHNS, SASEGT. In nucleotides, the CDR3 is TGTGCCATCAGCGAGGACAGGGCACACTATGGCTACACTTTC. Residues: CAISEDRAHYGYTF.